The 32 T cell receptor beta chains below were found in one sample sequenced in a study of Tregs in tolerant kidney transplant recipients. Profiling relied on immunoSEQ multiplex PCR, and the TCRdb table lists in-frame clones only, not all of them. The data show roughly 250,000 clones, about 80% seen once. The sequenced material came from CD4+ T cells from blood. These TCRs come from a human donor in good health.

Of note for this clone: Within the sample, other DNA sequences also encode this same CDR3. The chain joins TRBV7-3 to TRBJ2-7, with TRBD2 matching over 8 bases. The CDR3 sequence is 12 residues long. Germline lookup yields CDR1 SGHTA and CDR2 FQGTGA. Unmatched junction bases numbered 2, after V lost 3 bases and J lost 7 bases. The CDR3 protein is CASSLSGGEQYF. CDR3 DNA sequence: TGTGCCAGCAGCTTGAGCGGGGGTGAGCAGTACTTC.

The CDR3 region is CASSLMGSTDTQYF. In nucleotides, the CDR3 is TGTGCCAGCAGCTTAATGGGATCCACAGATACGCAGTATTTT. The J gene is TRBJ2-3, the V gene TRBV7-3, with D uncertain. CDR1 is SGHTA, CDR2 FQGTGA, per germline. The CDR3 contains 14 residues. Trimming stripped 1 base from V and 2 bases from J, with 7 bases between.

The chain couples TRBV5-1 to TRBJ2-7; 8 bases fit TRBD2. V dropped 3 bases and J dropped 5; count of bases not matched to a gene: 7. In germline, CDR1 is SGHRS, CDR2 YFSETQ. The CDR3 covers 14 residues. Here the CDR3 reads CASSSSGTRHEQYF. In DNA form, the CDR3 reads TGCGCCAGCAGCTCCTCCGGGACTAGACACGAGCAGTACTTC.

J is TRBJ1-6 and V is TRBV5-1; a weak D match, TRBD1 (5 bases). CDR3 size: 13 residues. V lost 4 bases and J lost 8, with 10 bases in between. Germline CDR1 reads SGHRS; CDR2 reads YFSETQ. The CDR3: CASSIVGDSPLHF. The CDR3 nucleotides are TGCGCCAGCAGCATTGTAGGGGATTCACCCCTCCACTTT.

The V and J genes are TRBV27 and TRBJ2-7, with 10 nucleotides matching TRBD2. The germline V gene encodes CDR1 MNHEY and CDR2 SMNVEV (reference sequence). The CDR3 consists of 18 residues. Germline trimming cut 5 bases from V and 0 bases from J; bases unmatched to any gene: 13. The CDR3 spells CASSVPSGRNLLSYEQYF. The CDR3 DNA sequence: TGTGCCAGCAGTGTGCCTAGCGGGAGAAATTTACTCTCCTACGAGCAGTACTTC.

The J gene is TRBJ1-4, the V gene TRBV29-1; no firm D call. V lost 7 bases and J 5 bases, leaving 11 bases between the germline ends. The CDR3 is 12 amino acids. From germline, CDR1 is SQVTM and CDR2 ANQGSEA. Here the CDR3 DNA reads TGCAGCGCCGAAGGAGGGAATGAAAAACTGTTTTTT. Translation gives CSAEGGNEKLFF.

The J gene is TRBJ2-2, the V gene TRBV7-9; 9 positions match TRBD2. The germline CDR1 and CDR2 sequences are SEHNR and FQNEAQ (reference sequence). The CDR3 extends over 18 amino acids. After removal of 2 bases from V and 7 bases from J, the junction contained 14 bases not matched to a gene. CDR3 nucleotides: TGTGCCAGCAGCTTATACCCCCGGGGTAGCGGGAGCAGCGGGGAGCTGTTTTTT. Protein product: CASSLYPRGSGSSGELFF.

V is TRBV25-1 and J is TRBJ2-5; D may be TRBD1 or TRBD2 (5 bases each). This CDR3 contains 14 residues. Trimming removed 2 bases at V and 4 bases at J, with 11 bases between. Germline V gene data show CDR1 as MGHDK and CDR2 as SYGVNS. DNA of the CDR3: TGTGCCAGCAGTGAAGGGGGTGCCCCAGAGACCCAGTACTTC. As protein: CASSEGGAPETQYF.

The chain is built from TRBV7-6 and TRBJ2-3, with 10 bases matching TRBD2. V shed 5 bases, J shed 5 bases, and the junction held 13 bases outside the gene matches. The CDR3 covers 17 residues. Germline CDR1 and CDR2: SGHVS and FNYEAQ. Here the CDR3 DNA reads TGTGCCAGCAGCCCAATGAGAAGCGGGGGGGCCGAAGATACGCAGTATTTT. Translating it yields CASSPMRSGGAEDTQYF.

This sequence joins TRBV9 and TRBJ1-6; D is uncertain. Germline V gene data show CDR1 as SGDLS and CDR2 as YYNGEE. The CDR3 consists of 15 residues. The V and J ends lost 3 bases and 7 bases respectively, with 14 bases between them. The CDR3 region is CASSEGLQNNSPLHF. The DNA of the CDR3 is TGTGCCAGCAGCGAGGGATTACAGAACAATTCACCCCTCCACTTT.

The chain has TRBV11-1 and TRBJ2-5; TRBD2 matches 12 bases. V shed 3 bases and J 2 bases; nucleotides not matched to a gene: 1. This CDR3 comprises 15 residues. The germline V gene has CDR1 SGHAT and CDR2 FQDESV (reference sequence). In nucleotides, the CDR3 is TGTGCCAGCAGCTTCACTAGCGGGAGGCAAGAGACCCAGTACTTC. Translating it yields CASSFTSGRQETQYF. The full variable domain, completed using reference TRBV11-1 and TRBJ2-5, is EAEVAQSPRYKITEKSQAVAFWCDPISGHATLYWYRQILGQGPELLVQFQDESVVDDSQLPKDRFSAERLKGVDSTLKIQPAELGDSAMYLCASSFTSGRQETQYFGPGTRLLVL.

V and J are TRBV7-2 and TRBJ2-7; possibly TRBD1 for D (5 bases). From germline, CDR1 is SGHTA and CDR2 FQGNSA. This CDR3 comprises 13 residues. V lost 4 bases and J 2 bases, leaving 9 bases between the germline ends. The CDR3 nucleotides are TGTGCCAGCAGCTATTTAGGGGCCTACGAGCAGTACTTC. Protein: CASSYLGAYEQYF.

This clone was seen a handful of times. DNA for the CDR3: TGTGCCAGCACTGCAGACTACACTGAAGCTTTCTTT. Its translation: CASTADYTEAFF. V gene TRBV2 combines with J gene TRBJ1-1; D unclear. This CDR3 has 12 amino acids. Germline CDR1 is SNHLY and CDR2 is FYNNEI. Trimming cost V 7 bases and J 3 bases, with 9 bases left between them.

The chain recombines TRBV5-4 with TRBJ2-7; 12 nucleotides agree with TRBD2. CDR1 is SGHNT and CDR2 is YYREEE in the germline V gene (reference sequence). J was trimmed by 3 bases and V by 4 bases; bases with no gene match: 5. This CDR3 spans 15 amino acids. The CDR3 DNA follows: TGTGCCAGCAGCCGACTAGCGGGAGTTATCTACGAGCAGTACTTC. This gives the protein CASSRLAGVIYEQYF.

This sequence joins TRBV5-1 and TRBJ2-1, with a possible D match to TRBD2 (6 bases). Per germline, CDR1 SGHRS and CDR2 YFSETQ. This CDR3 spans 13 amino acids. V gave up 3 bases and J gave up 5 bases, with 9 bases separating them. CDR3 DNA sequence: TGCGCCAGCAGCTCGGGACTTAACAATGAGCAGTTCTTC. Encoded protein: CASSSGLNNEQFF.

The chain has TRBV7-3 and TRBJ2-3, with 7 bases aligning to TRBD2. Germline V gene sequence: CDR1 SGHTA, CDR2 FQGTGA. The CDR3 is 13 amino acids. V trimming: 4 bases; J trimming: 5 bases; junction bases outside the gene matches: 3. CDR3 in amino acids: CASSSLAVDTQYF. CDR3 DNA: TGTGCCAGCAGCTCCCTAGCGGTAGATACGCAGTATTTT.

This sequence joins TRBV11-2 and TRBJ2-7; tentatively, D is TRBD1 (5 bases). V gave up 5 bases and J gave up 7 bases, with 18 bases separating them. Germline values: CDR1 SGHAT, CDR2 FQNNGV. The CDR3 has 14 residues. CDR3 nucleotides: TGTGCCAGCAGCCGAATCCAGGGCGCGCGGGAGCAGTACTTC. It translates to CASSRIQGAREQYF. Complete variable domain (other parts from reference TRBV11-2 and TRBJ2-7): EAGVAQSPRYKIIEKRQSVAFWCNPISGHATLYWYQQILGQGPKLLIQFQNNGVVDDSQLPKDRFSAERLKGVDSTLKIQPAKLEDSAVYLCASSRIQGAREQYFGPGTRLTVT.

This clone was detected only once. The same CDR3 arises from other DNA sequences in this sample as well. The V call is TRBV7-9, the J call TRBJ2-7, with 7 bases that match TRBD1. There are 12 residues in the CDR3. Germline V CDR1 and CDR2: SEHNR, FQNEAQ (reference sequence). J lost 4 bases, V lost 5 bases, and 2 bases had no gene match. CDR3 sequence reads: CASSVQGYEQYF. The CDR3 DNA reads TGTGCCAGCAGCGTACAGGGGTACGAGCAGTACTTC.

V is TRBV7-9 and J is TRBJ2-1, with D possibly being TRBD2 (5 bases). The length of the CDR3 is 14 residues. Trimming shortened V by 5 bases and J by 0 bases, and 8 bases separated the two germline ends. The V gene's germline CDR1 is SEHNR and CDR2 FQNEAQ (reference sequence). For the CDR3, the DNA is TGTGCCAGCAGCAGGGCGGGCTCCTACAATGAGCAGTTCTTC. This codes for CASSRAGSYNEQFF.

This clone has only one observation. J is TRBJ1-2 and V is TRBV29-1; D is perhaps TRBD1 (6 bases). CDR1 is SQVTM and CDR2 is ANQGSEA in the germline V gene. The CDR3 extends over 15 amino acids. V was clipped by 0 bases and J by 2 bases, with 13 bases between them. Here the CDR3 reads CSVEDQGTGNYGYTF. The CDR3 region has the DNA TGCAGCGTTGAAGATCAAGGCACAGGGAACTATGGCTACACCTTC.

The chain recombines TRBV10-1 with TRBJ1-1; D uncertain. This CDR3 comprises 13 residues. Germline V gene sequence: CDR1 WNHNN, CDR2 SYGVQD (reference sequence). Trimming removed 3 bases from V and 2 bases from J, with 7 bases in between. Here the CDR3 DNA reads TGCGCCAGCAGTGACCCCAGAAACACTGAAGCTTTCTTT. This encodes CASSDPRNTEAFF.

The CDR3 is CASSESIGRARSTEAFF. As DNA, the CDR3 is TGTGCCAGCAGTGAAAGTATAGGCAGGGCCCGTAGCACTGAAGCTTTCTTT. The chain has TRBV6-1 and TRBJ1-1; D possibly corresponds to TRBD1 (5 bases). This CDR3 contains 17 residues. The germline V gene encodes CDR1 MNHNS and CDR2 SASEGT. V was pared by 2 bases and J by 4 bases, with 20 bases between.

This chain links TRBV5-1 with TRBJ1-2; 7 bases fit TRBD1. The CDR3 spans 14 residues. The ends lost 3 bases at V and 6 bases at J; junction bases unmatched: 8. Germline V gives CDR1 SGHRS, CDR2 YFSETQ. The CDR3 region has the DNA TGCGCCAGCAGCTCCGAACCGACAGGGAATGGCTACACCTTC. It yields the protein CASSSEPTGNGYTF.

The CDR3 loop reads CASSIIGQGNTEAFF. Here the CDR3 DNA reads TGTGCCAGTAGTATCATTGGACAGGGTAACACTGAAGCTTTCTTT. The chain couples TRBV19 to TRBJ1-1; 8 bases match TRBD1. CDR3 size: 15 residues. Germline V gene sequence: CDR1 LNHDA, CDR2 SQIVND (reference sequence). The V segment lost 3 bases and the J segment 2 bases; nucleotides outside the gene matches: 5.

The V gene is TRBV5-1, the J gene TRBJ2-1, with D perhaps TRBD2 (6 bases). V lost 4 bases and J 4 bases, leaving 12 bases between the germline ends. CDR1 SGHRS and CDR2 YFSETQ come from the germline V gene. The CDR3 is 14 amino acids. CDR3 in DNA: TGCGCCAGCAGCGCCGGGGGAGGATACAATGAGCAGTTCTTC. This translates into CASSAGGGYNEQFF.

CDR3 bases: TGTGCCAGCAGCCGCGGAGTCTCTGGAAACACCATATATTTT. This codes for CASSRGVSGNTIYF. The rearrangement links TRBV11-2 to TRBJ1-3; D is ambiguous. The ends were cut back, 5 bases at V and 0 bases at J, with 8 bases in the middle. Germline CDR1 reads SGHAT; CDR2 reads FQNNGV. The CDR3 is 14 residues long.

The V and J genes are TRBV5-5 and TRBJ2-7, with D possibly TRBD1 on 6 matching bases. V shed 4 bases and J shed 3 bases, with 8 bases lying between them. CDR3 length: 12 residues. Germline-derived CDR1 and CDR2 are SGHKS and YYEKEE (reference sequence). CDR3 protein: CASSPDSYEQYF. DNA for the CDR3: TGTGCCAGCAGCCCGGACAGCTACGAGCAGTACTTC.

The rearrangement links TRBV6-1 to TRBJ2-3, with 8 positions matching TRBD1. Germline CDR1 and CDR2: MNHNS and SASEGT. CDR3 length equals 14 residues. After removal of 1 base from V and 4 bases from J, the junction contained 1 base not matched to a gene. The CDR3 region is CASSEGTGPDTQYF. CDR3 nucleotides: TGTGCCAGCAGTGAAGGGACAGGGCCAGATACGCAGTATTTT.

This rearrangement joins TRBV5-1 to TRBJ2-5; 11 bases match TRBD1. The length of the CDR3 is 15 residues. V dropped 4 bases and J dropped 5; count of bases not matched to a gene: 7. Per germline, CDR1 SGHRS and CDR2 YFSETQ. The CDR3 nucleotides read TGCGCCAGCAGCAAAGGACAGGGGGCGGGTGAGACCCAGTACTTC. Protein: CASSKGQGAGETQYF.

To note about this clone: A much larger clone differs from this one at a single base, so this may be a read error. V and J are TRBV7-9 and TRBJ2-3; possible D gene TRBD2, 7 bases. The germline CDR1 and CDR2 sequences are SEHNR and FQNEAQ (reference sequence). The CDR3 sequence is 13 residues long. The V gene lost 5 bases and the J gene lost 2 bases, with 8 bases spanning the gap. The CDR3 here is CASSRGATDTQYF. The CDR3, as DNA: TGTGCCAGCAGCCGGGGGGCCACAGATACGCAGTATTTT.

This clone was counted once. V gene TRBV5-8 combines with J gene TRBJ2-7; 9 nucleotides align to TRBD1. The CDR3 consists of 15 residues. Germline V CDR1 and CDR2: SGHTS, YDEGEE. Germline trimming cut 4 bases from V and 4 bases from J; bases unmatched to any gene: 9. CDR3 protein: CASSQAGTGRYEQYF. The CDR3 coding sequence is TGTGCCAGCAGCCAAGCCGGGACAGGGCGTTACGAGCAGTACTTC.

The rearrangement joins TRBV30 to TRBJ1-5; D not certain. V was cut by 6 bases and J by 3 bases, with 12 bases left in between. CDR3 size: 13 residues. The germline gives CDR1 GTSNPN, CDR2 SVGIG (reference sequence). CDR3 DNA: TGTGCCTGCGCGGCACAATACAATCAGCCCCAGCATTTT. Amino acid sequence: CACAAQYNQPQHF.